A single sample is the source of the 12 T cell receptor beta chains below, sequenced in a study of CD8 T cells in Susac syndrome. The RNA, roughly 0.45 to 1 ug, was put through reverse transcription using random hexamers. MiXCR, run by TCRdb on the immunoSEQ multiplex PCR reads, gives a single entry per CDR3 protein. The data show about 70,000 distinct CDR3 sequences, around 95% seen once. Sequencing input: CD8+ T cells from PBMCs. The receptor source for this set is a human donor in good health.

The chain has TRBV3-1 and TRBJ1-1; D is uncertain. This CDR3 is 17 amino acids long. V dropped 5 bases and J dropped 6 bases, with 25 bases sitting between them. The germline V gene encodes CDR1 LGHDT and CDR2 YNNKEL (reference sequence). CDR3 bases: TGTGCCAGCAGCGCTCAGGCGCGCTCAGTCTTGGACTCTGAAGCTTTCTTT. Translating gives CASSAQARSVLDSEAFF.

The chain joins TRBV24-1 to TRBJ2-3, with D hard to call. Deletions cut 7 bases from V and 2 bases from J, with 12 bases between. The V gene's germline CDR1 is KGHDR and CDR2 SFDVKD. This CDR3 has 14 residues. The CDR3 DNA follows: TGTGCCACCAGGGGGATGGACCACACAGATACGCAGTATTTT. It encodes CATRGMDHTDTQYF.

The rearrangement uses TRBV3-1 and TRBJ1-1; no definite D call. CDR3 length equals 15 residues. The V end lost 0 bases, the J end lost 4 bases, and 12 bases lay between the germline ends. CDR1 and CDR2 (germline): LGHDT, YNNKEL (reference sequence). The CDR3 loop is CASSQDFGGPTEAFF. The CDR3, as DNA: TGTGCCAGCAGCCAAGATTTTGGTGGCCCCACTGAAGCTTTCTTT.

This clonotype was found once. The chain carries TRBV27 and TRBJ2-1, with 7 positions matching TRBD2. After removal of 8 bases from V and 1 base from J, the junction contained 8 bases not matched to a gene. This CDR3 is built from 15 residues. CDR1 MNHEY and CDR2 SMNVEV come from the germline V gene (reference sequence). The chain's CDR3 is CASSEGRASYNEQFF. The CDR3 DNA is TGTGCCAGCTCCGAGGGGAGGGCGTCCTACAATGAGCAGTTCTTC.

The chain has TRBV7-9 and TRBJ2-1; no definite D call. The CDR3 has 14 amino acids. The germline V gene has CDR1 SEHNR and CDR2 FQNEAQ (reference sequence). The ends were cut back, 1 base at V and 10 bases at J, with 14 bases in the middle. In DNA, the CDR3 is TGTGCCAGCAGCTTAGTTCAGGCCCATGGGGAGCAGTTCTTC. Encoded protein: CASSLVQAHGEQFF.

CDR3 in amino acids: CASSKFLNTGELFF. The CDR3 coding sequence is TGTGCCAGCAGCAAATTTCTTAACACCGGGGAGCTGTTTTTT. The chain combines TRBV28 with TRBJ2-2; D is ambiguous. This CDR3 contains 14 residues. The germline V and J ends were trimmed by 6 bases and 2 bases, with 10 bases remaining between them. The V gene's germline CDR1 is MDHEN and CDR2 SYDVKM. Variable domain in full (rest from reference TRBV28 and TRBJ2-2): DVKVTQSSRYLVKRTGEKVFLECVQDMDHENMFWYRQDPGLGLRLIYFSYDVKMKEKGDIPEGYSVSREKKERFSLILESASTNQTSMYLCASSKFLNTGELFFGEGSRLTVL.

The chain employs TRBV7-9 and TRBJ1-6; the D is unclear. The CDR3 has 15 residues. Between the trimmed V and J ends, which lost 4 bases and 2 bases, there was a span of 9 bases. From germline, CDR1 is SEHNR and CDR2 FQNEAQ (reference sequence). The CDR3: CASSSQRTYNSPLHF. Written as DNA, the CDR3 is TGTGCCAGCAGCTCTCAGAGAACCTATAATTCACCCCTCCACTTT.

The chain is built from TRBV5-4 and TRBJ1-1; possibly TRBD1 for D (6 bases). The ends were cut back, 4 bases at V and 8 bases at J, with 12 bases in the middle. CDR1 is SGHNT and CDR2 is YYREEE in the germline V gene (reference sequence). The CDR3 is 12 residues long. CDR3 sequence (DNA): TGTGCCAGCAGCAGCGGGGGCCCAGAAGCTTTCTTT. Translating gives CASSSGGPEAFF.

DNA of the CDR3: TGTGCCAGCAGTTACTCGGGGCGAAGCACAGATACGCAGTATTTT. Protein sequence: CASSYSGRSTDTQYF. The chain employs TRBV6-2 or TRBV6-3 and TRBJ2-3; tentatively, D is TRBD1 (5 bases). The germline CDR1 and CDR2 sequences are MNHEY and SVGEGT. The CDR3 is 15 residues long. Trimming took 0 bases from V and 0 from J, leaving 7 bases between them.

The V gene is TRBV13, the J gene TRBJ2-7; D is perhaps TRBD2 (5 bases). The length of the CDR3 is 13 residues. V lost 3 bases and J lost 3, with 9 bases in between. The germline V gene has CDR1 PRHDT and CDR2 FYEKMQ (reference sequence). The CDR3 bases are TGTGCCAGCAGCTTCGGACGGGACTACGAGCAGTACTTC. Its protein is CASSFGRDYEQYF.

The rearrangement joins TRBV7-8 to TRBJ2-3; 9 bases are a match to TRBD2. CDR3 length: 15 residues. The germline CDR1 and CDR2 sequences are SGHVS and FQNEAQ. The ends lost 1 base at V and 5 bases at J; junction bases unmatched: 4. The CDR3 is CASSLVAGGIDTQYF. For the CDR3, the DNA is TGTGCCAGCAGCTTAGTTGCGGGGGGGATAGATACGCAGTATTTT.

This chain connects TRBV30 to TRBJ2-7; tentative D call: TRBD1 (6 bases). Germline CDR1 GTSNPN, CDR2 SVGIG (reference sequence). This CDR3 contains 16 residues. The V end lost 1 base, the J end lost 0 bases, and 16 bases lay between the germline ends. The CDR3 protein is CAWSGPGAPNSYEQYF. DNA of the CDR3: TGTGCCTGGAGTGGGCCAGGGGCTCCCAACTCCTACGAGCAGTACTTC.